Described below is a single T cell receptor (beta chain) sequence and its context. Its antigen is not identified. The CDR3 runs to 15 residues. Germline V gives CDR1 MGHRA, CDR2 YSYEKL. Deletions cut 4 bases from V and 0 bases from J, with 10 bases between. This entry belongs to a study of cytomegalovirus exposure and HLA in healthy donors. Findings and caveats of the study: Through in vitro validation, a few CMV-associated chains were shown to be specific for CMV antigens. The tendency of first-cohort TCR clusters to co-occur in the roughly 130 validation repertoires emerged from a later analysis. Cytomegalovirus-associated status was assigned to about 160 TCR beta chains.

Measured with immunoSEQ multiplex PCR; TCRdb has only the in-frame clones, and not every one. In the table there are 150,000 to 200,000 clones, approximately 80% of which are singletons. The material sequenced was PBMCs. This chain uses TRBV4-1 with TRBJ1-5; tentatively, D is TRBD1 (6 bases). The sequence was obtained from a man aged 18 to 29 in good health and CMV-seropositive. Here the CDR3 reads CASSPTGNSNQPQHF. CDR3 nucleotide sequence: TGCGCCAGCAGCCCGACAGGTAATAGCAATCAGCCCCAGCATTTT.